This T cell receptor beta chain was sequenced in a study of vaccination and CD4 T cells after COVID-19. Cultured CD4+ T cell DNA was sequenced using the Oncomine TCR Beta short-read assay. A single record per CDR3 protein comes from TCRdb applying MiXCR to the PCR reads. This sample has around 26,000 distinct CDR3 sequences, with around 66% found just once. Study-level findings and limits: Of the reactive clones in convalescent patients, a median about 86% showed up only post-vaccination.

The germline V and J ends were trimmed by 11 bases and 3 bases, with 20 bases remaining between them. Germline CDR1 is MNHEY and CDR2 is SVGEGT. The CDR3 spans 14 residues. As concerns this clonotype: Its antigen is unknown.

Treatment reported: approximately 9-day PBMC culture with coronavirus spike peptide pools or control peptides (ViraFEST assay). The TCR originated in a human donor who had recovered from COVID-19. Sequencing used CD4+ T cells from blood, cultured in vitro. The rearrangement uses TRBV6-2 or TRBV6-3 and TRBJ2-7; TRBD2 is a possible D gene (6 bases). In DNA form, the CDR3 reads TGTGCCTCCTTACCGGGGACTTACTTCTACGAGCAGTACTTC. This sequence encodes CASLPGTYFYEQYF.